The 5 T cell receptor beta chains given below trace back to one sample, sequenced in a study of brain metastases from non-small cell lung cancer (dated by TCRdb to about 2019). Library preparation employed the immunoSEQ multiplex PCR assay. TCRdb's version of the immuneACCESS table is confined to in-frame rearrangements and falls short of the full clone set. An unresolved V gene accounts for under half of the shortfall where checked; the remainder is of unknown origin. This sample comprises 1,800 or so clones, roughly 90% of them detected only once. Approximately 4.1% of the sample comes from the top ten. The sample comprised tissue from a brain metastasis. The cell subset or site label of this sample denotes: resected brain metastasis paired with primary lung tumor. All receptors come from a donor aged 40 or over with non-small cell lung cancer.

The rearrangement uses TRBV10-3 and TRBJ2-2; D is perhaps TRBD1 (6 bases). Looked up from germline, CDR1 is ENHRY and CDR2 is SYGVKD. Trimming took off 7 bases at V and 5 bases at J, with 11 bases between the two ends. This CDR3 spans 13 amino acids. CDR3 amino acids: CAINRDRTGELFF. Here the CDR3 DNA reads TGTGCCATCAACAGGGATCGGACCGGGGAGCTGTTTTTT.

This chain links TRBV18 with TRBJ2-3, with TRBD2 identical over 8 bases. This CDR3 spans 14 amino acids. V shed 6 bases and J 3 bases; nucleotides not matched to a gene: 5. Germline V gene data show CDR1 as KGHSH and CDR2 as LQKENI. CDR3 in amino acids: CASSRTSRTDTQYF. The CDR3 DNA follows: TGTGCCAGCTCGCGGACTAGCCGGACAGATACGCAGTATTTT.

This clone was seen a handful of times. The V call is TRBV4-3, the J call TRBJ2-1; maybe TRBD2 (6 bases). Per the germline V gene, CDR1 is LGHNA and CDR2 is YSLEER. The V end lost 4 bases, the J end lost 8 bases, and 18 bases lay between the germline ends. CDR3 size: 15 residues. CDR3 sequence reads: CASSPTMSGGDEQFF. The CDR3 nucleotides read TGCGCCAGCAGCCCCACTATGAGCGGAGGGGATGAGCAGTTCTTC.

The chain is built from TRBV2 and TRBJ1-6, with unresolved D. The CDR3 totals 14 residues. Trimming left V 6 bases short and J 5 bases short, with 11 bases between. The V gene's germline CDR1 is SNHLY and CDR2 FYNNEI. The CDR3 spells CASSATEDNSPLHF. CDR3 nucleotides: TGTGCCAGCAGCGCAACAGAGGATAATTCACCCCTCCACTTT.

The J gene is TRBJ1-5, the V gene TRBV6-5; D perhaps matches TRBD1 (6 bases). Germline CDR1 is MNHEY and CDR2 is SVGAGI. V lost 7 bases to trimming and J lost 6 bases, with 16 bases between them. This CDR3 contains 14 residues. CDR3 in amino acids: CASNLRGGRQPQHF. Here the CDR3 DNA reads TGTGCCAGCAACCTACGGGGGGGCCGTCAGCCCCAGCATTTT.